This is a list of T cell receptor beta chains from one sample in a study of shared clonotypes between healthy human individuals. Profiled with immunoSEQ multiplex PCR; TCRdb holds only in-frame clones, not every one. The sample carries hundreds of thousands of clones, 55% to 85% recorded once. Sequenced: memory CD4+ T cells sorted from blood. Receptors were obtained from a woman under 40 in good health. The CDR3 runs from the conserved cysteine through the conserved F or W.

CDR3 length: 14
V gene: TRBV5-1
J gene: TRBJ2-7
CDR3 protein: CASSLEGTGDEQYF

CDR3 length: 14
V gene: TRBV28
J gene: TRBJ1-3
CDR3 protein: CASSLGGSGNTIYF

CDR3 length: 15
V gene: TRBV2
J gene: TRBJ1-5
CDR3 protein: CASRALRGSNQPQHF

CDR3 length: 12
V gene: TRBV15
J gene: TRBJ2-7
CDR3 protein: CATSRDRGEQYF

CDR3 length: 16
V gene: TRBV7-3
J gene: TRBJ2-2
CDR3 protein: CASSLMSGRATGELFF

CDR3 length: 16
V gene: TRBV4-1
J gene: TRBJ2-3
CDR3 protein: CASSQGTSGKTDTQYF

CDR3 length: 14
V gene: TRBV7-2
J gene: TRBJ1-2
CDR3 protein: CASLEEDWGYGYTF

CDR3 length: 14
V gene: TRBV9
J gene: TRBJ2-1
CDR3 protein: CASSDSSSYNEQFF

CDR3 length: 15
V gene: TRBV5-1
J gene: TRBJ1-1
CDR3 protein: CASSLFDSLNTEAFF

CDR3 length: 15
V gene: TRBV29-1
J gene: TRBJ2-7
CDR3 protein: CSVEDHWDGPYEQYF

CDR3 length: 14
V gene: TRBV5-1
J gene: TRBJ1-3
CDR3 protein: CASSPGTDGNTIYF

CDR3 length: 14
V gene: TRBV6-6
J gene: TRBJ1-4
CDR3 protein: CASSYGLENEKLFF

CDR3 length: 15
V gene: TRBV4-2
J gene: TRBJ1-2
CDR3 protein: CASSQGLGENYGYTF

CDR3 length: 15
V gene: TRBV9
J gene: TRBJ2-1
CDR3 protein: CASSPGPSSYNEQFF

CDR3 length: 14
V gene: TRBV6-1
J gene: TRBJ1-1
CDR3 protein: CASSEWVLNAEAFF

CDR3 length: 14
V gene: TRBV28
J gene: TRBJ1-2
CDR3 protein: CASSSLTRGYGYTF

CDR3 length: 12
V gene: TRBV19
J gene: TRBJ2-1
CDR3 protein: CASSIWTGEQFF

CDR3 length: 15
V gene: TRBV6-1
J gene: TRBJ2-1
CDR3 protein: CASIPRGLVYNEQFF

CDR3 length: 13
V gene: TRBV7-6
J gene: TRBJ2-5
CDR3 protein: CASSLMEGETQYF

CDR3 length: 15
V gene: TRBV6-1
J gene: TRBJ2-3
CDR3 protein: CASRPGLAGTDTQYF

CDR3 length: 13
V gene: TRBV5-4
J gene: TRBJ2-7
CDR3 protein: CASGLAGAHEQYF

CDR3 length: 14
V gene: TRBV9
J gene: TRBJ2-5
CDR3 protein: CASSGTSGSETQYF

CDR3 length: 14
V gene: TRBV5-1
J gene: TRBJ2-3
CDR3 protein: CASSSGELTDTQYF

CDR3 length: 13
V gene: TRBV11-1
J gene: TRBJ1-3
CDR3 protein: CASSLSRQNTIYF

CDR3 length: 15
V gene: TRBV6-4
J gene: TRBJ2-3
CDR3 protein: CASSAAGGRIDTQYF

CDR3 length: 15
V gene: TRBV5-1
J gene: TRBJ2-7
CDR3 protein: CASSFSRDTISVQYF

CDR3 length: 13
V gene: TRBV28
J gene: TRBJ1-2
CDR3 protein: CASIVPNNYGYTF

CDR3 length: 14
V gene: TRBV19
J gene: TRBJ2-5
CDR3 protein: CASSIWGLKETQYF

CDR3 length: 15
V gene: TRBV5-6
J gene: TRBJ1-2
CDR3 protein: CASSSMGAVGYGYTF

CDR3 length: 12
V gene: TRBV6-4
J gene: TRBJ2-5
CDR3 protein: CASTKTGETQYF

CDR3 length: 14
V gene: TRBV25-1
J gene: TRBJ1-2
CDR3 protein: CASSEWEETYGYTF

CDR3 length: 15
V gene: TRBV6-5
J gene: TRBJ1-4
CDR3 protein: CASSYSMLRAEKLFF

CDR3 length: 17
V gene: TRBV7-9
J gene: TRBJ2-3
CDR3 protein: CASSSALGGGRADTQYF

CDR3 length: 16
V gene: TRBV19
J gene: TRBJ1-2
CDR3 protein: CASTSTGASSFMSYTF

CDR3 length: 16
V gene: TRBV7-9
J gene: TRBJ2-4
CDR3 protein: CASSTGTGGSVNIQYF

CDR3 length: 16
V gene: TRBV7-3
J gene: TRBJ2-2
CDR3 protein: CASRLAGGPNTGELFF

CDR3 length: 15
V gene: TRBV19
J gene: TRBJ2-1
CDR3 protein: CASRGSGSSYNEQFF